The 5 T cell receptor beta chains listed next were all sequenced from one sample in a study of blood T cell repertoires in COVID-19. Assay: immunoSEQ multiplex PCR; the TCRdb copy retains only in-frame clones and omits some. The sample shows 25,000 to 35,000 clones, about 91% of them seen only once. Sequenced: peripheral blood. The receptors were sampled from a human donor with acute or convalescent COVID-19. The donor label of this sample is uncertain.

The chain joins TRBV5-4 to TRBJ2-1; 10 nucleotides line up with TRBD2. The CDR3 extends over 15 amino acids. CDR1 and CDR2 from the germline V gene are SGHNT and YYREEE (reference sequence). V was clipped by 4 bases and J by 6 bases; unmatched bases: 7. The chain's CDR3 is CASSIRLAGINEQFF. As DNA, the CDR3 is TGTGCCAGCAGCATTAGACTAGCGGGCATCAATGAGCAGTTCTTC. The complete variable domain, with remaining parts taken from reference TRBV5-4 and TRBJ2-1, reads ETGVTQSPTHLIKTRGQQVTLRCSSQSGHNTVSWYQQALGQGPQFIFQYYREEENGRGNFPPRFSGLQFPNYSSELNVNALELDDSALYLCASSIRLAGINEQFFGPGTRLTVL.

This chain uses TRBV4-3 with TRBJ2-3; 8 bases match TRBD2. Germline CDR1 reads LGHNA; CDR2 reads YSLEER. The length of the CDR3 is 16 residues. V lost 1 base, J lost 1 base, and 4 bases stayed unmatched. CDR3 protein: CASSQGGGSRTDTQYF. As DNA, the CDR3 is TGCGCCAGCAGCCAAGGCGGGGGGTCCCGCACAGATACGCAGTATTTT.

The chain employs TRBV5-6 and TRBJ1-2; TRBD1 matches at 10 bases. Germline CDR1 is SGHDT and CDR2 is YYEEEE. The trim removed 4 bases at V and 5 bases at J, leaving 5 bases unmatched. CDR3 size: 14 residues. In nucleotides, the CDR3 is TGTGCCAGCAGCGGCGGGGGACAGGGGTATGGCTACACCTTC. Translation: CASSGGGQGYGYTF.

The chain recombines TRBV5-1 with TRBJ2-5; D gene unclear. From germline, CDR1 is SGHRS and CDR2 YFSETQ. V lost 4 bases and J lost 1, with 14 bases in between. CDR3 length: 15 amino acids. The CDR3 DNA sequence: TGCGCCAGCAGCCTCCAGTCCAGGCGCCAAGAGACCCAGTACTTC. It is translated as CASSLQSRRQETQYF.

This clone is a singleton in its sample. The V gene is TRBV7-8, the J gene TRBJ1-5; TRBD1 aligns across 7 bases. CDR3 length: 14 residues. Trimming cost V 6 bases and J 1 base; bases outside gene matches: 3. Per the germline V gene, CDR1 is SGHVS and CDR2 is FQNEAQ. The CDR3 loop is CASSKDRSNQPQHF. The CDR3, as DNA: TGTGCCAGCAGTAAGGACAGGAGCAATCAGCCCCAGCATTTT.